The 3 T cell receptor beta chains presented below share a single source sample, sequenced in a study of T cells in Graves' hyperthyroidism and ophthalmopathy. Using RNA transcripts as the source, TCR beta CDR3 regions were amplified. A first-round RT-PCR of the TCR CDR3 used the HTBI primer set. TCRdb re-derived calls from the multiplex PCR reads in MiXCR, one entry per CDR3 protein. This table holds about 350,000 distinct CDR3 sequences, roughly 14% found once. The specimen was blood. The receptor source for this set is a woman aged 25 to 45 with Graves' hyperthyroidism.

The V call is TRBV20-1, the J call TRBJ2-7, with TRBD1 matching over 7 bases. With 3 bases clipped from V and 1 base from J, the junction kept 9 bases outside the gene matches. Germline V gene data show CDR1 as DFQATT and CDR2 as SNEGSKA (reference sequence). The CDR3 consists of 15 residues. The CDR3 DNA follows: TGCAGTGCTAGCCCGTGGGACAGAGATTCCTACGAGCAGTACTTC. Protein: CSASPWDRDSYEQYF.

This clonotype was seen more than once but under ten times. The chain carries TRBV7-2 and TRBJ2-5; D is unresolved. Trimming left V 1 base short and J 0 bases short, with 9 bases between. Germline CDR1 SGHTA, CDR2 FQGNSA. CDR3 length equals 15 residues. The CDR3 coding sequence is TGTGCCAGCAGCTTAGAATGGCCGTACCAAGAGACCCAGTACTTC. This sequence encodes CASSLEWPYQETQYF. Complete variable domain (other parts from reference TRBV7-2 and TRBJ2-5): GAGVSQSPSNKVTEKGKDVELRCDPISGHTALYWYRQSLGQGLEFLIYFQGNSAPDKSGLPSDRFSAERTGGSVSTLTIQRTQQEDSAVYLCASSLEWPYQETQYFGPGTRLLVL.

This clonotype came up many times. The V call is TRBV20-1, the J call TRBJ2-7, with 10 positions matching TRBD1. Germline assignment: CDR1 DFQATT and CDR2 SNEGSKA (reference sequence). V was clipped by 6 bases and J by 5 bases; unmatched bases: 10. This CDR3 is 14 amino acids long. The CDR3 here is CSATPGQGTNEQYF. DNA of the CDR3: TGCAGTGCCACGCCGGGACAGGGGACGAACGAGCAGTACTTC.